Reported below is one TCR beta chain. What it binds is unknown. V dropped 6 bases and J dropped 4; count of bases not matched to a gene: 9. Germline CDR1 and CDR2: SQVTM and ANQGSEA. This CDR3 spans 14 amino acids. These data are taken from a study of neurological immune-mediated disorders. Study findings and constraints: One cluster of related CDR3 sequences contained, by phylogenetic grouping, the repertoires of 18 of 34 multiple sclerosis patients and formed a possible signature.

Each TCR transcript was tagged with a 10-nucleotide random UMI during 5'RACE. From 15-18 subjects, over 170 million TCR-beta sequences were obtained in each sequencing run. Using its own MiXCR run on the 5' RACE reads, TCRdb lists one record per CDR3 protein. The sample carries approximately 90,000 distinct CDR3 sequences, roughly 4% recorded once. Preparation of the unsorted libraries drew on 2 million PBMCs stored at -80 C. The gene calls are TRBV29-1 and TRBJ2-3; TRBD2 matches 8 bases. The clonotype was recovered from a woman younger than 30 with multiple sclerosis. Sample: PBMCs. The CDR3 protein is CSVAGLVGADTQYF. In DNA form, the CDR3 reads TGCAGCGTGGCGGGACTAGTTGGCGCAGATACGCAGTATTTT.